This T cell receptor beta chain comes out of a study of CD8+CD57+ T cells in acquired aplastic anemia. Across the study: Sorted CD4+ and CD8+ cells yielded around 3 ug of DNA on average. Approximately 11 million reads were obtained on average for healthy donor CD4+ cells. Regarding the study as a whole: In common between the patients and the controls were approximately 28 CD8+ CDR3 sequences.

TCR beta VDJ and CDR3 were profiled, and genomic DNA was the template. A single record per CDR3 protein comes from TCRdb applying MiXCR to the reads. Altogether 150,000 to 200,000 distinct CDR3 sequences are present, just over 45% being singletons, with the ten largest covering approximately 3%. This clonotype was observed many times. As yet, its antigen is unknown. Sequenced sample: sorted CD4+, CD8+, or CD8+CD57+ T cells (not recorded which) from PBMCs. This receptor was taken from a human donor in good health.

The CDR3 nucleotides are TGTGCCAGCGCCTTGAACAGCCTTGCGGCCCAGCATTTT. Its protein is CASALNSLAAQHF. This rearrangement joins TRBV7-2 to TRBJ1-5, with D unresolved. Per germline, CDR1 SGHTA and CDR2 FQGNSA. Between the trimmed V and J ends, which lost 8 bases and 11 bases, there was a span of 19 bases. The CDR3 loop spans 13 amino acids.